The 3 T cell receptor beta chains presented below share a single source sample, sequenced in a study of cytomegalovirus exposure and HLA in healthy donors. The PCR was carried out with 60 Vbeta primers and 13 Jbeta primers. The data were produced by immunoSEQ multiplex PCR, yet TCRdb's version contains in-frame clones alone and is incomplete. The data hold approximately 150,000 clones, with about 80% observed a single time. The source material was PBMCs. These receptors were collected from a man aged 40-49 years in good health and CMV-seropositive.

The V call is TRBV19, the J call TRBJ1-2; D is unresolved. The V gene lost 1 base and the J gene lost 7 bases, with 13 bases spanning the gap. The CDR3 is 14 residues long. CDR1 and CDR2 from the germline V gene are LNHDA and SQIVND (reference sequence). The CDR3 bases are TGTGCCAGTAGTATAGTGCGGGGAGAGGGTGGCTACACCTTC. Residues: CASSIVRGEGGYTF.

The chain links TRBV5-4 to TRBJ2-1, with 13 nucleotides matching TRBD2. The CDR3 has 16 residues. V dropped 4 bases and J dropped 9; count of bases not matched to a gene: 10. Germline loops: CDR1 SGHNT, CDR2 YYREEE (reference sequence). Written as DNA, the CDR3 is TGTGCCAGCAGCCTCGGACTAGCGGGAGTAGTAGCTGAGCAGTTCTTC. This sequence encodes CASSLGLAGVVAEQFF.

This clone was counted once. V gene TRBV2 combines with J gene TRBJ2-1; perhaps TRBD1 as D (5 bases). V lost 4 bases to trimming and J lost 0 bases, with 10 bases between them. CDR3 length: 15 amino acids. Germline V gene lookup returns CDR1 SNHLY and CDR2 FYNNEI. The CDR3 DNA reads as TGTGCCAGCAGTGGTCAGGGCAGCTCCTACAATGAGCAGTTCTTC. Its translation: CASSGQGSSYNEQFF.